This TCR beta chain emerged from a study of T cell repertoires in cytomegalovirus infection (dated by TCRdb to about 2019). The study in broad terms: Donor HLA type was relevant to the analysis, because carriage of CMV infection together with the matching HLA type was indicated by public TCR beta signatures. Study-wide conclusions, independent of this receptor: The ex vivo response was dominated by HLA-C-restricted CMV-specific TCR beta clonotypes, which also provided the single most frequent clonotype in two of eight donors. In both this cohort and an independent cohort of 350 or so donors, the cumulative frequency of public TCR beta family members distinguished carriers of CMV infection plus the relevant HLA type.

V lost 2 bases and J lost 2 bases; the stretch between them is 11 bases long. The cysteine opens and the phenylalanine closes a CDR3 of 15 amino acids. The sequence is cut down to CDR3 DNA, 45 bases in frame from base 1. Based on the germline V gene, the CDR1 and CDR2 sequences are SGHTA and FQGNSA. Sequencing took place on an Illumina HiSeq 1500. TCRdb took the public reads, trimmed them with fastp at Q25, ran MiXCR for clone calling and kept in-frame beta chains. CDR3 protein duplicates are merged, each entry listing the most common genes and DNA. Counted in this sample were approximately 170,000 distinct CDR3 sequences; 17% of them appeared once. Under 20% of the sample belongs to the ten largest clones. Regarding this clonotype: Its binding antigen is unknown. The input lacks base qualities; no much larger clone sits a single base away.

The TCR sequence derives from a human donor in good health (CMV status not recorded). Some clones in this sample may be carry-over from other donors' samples. Source material: CD8+ T cells from PBMCs. The rearranged chain carries TRBV7-2 and TRBJ2-3; TRBD2 could be the D gene, as 5 bases match. The nucleotide sequence reads TGTGCCAGCAGCTTACCACTAGATCCCACAGATACGCAGTATTTT. It is translated as CASSLPLDPTDTQYF.